This record covers a single TCR beta chain. These data belong to a study of CXCR3-negative and CXCR3-positive naive CD8 T cells. The CDR3 spans 15 residues. Germline CDR1 SQVTM, CDR2 ANQGSEA. Carrying UMI labels, the TRB cDNA libraries were prepared through 5' RACE. After re-calling the 5' RACE reads, TCRdb lists one entry per CDR3 protein, DNA absent. The listing contains tens of thousands of distinct CDR3 sequences. The sequencing input was memory CD8+ T cells from blood. This chain connects TRBV29-1 to TRBJ2-5; TCRdb indicates TRBD1, and absent DNA this call remains unverified. This receptor was taken from a human donor in good health. Some clones in this sample may be carry-over from other donors' samples. The CDR3 loop reads CSVRGEEGNQETQYF.